These 20 T cell receptor beta chains share one sample of origin, sequenced in a study of T cells in Graves' hyperthyroidism and ophthalmopathy (dated by TCRdb to the late 2010s). The library was built by means of multiplex PCR. Sequencing was carried out with an Illumina HiSeq 2000. TCR beta CDR3 regions were amplified from RNA transcripts. A first-round RT-PCR of the TCR CDR3 used the HTBI primer set with the Qiagen OneStep RT-PCR kit. TCRdb ran its own pipeline on the public reads, namely fastp trimming at Q25 and MiXCR clone calling, and kept in-frame beta chains. For every CDR3 protein sequence, its rows merge into one entry that carries the most common genes and DNA. Recorded for this sample are more than 300,000 distinct CDR3 sequences; more than 11% of them occurred a single time. The ten top clones hold approximately 23% of the sample. Sequenced input: blood. These receptors all stem from a woman younger than 45 with Graves' hyperthyroidism.

J is TRBJ2-2 and V is TRBV19, with TRBD2 identical over 12 bases. The germline V gene encodes CDR1 LNHDA and CDR2 SQIVND (reference sequence). The length of the CDR3 is 17 residues. J gave up 8 bases and V 7 bases, and 14 bases lay outside the gene matches. The CDR3 DNA reads TGTGCCAGTACCCGTCCCTCTAGCGGGAGGGTCCCAGGGGAGCTGTTTTTT. Protein product: CASTRPSSGRVPGELFF.

The chain uses TRBV3-1 and TRBJ2-1; tentatively, D is TRBD1 or TRBD2 (6 bases each). Trimming took 0 bases from V and 6 from J, leaving 15 bases between them. Germline loops: CDR1 LGHDT, CDR2 YNNKEL (reference sequence). The CDR3 covers 16 residues. CDR3 amino acids: CASSQDGGGGSNEQFF. CDR3 DNA: TGTGCCAGCAGCCAAGACGGAGGGGGAGGTAGCAATGAGCAGTTCTTC.

The sample holds many counts of this clonotype. The J gene is TRBJ2-6, the V gene TRBV11-2; D call uncertain. From germline, CDR1 is SGHAT and CDR2 FQNNGV. CDR3 length: 15 amino acids. Deletions cut 1 base from V and 2 bases from J, with 6 bases between. The CDR3 DNA sequence: TGTGCCAGCAGCTTAGGACCAGCTGGGGCCAACGTCCTGACTTTC. It yields the protein CASSLGPAGANVLTF.

In its sample, this clonotype was seen many times. The chain combines TRBV20-1 with TRBJ2-3; D gene uncertain. The CDR3 is made up of 13 amino acids. The V gene's germline CDR1 is DFQATT and CDR2 SNEGSKA (reference sequence). With 5 bases removed from V and 2 bases from J, the gap between germline ends came to 11 bases. The CDR3 region has the DNA TGCAGTGCTCTCCAGGTGAACACAGATACGCAGTATTTT. Translation: CSALQVNTDTQYF.

With regard to this clonotype: The junction departs from germline at one end; a sequencing error may be responsible. The V gene is TRBV6-1, the J gene TRBJ1-5, with TRBD1 matching over 7 bases. Looked up from germline, CDR1 is MNHNS and CDR2 is SASEGT. CDR3 size: 14 residues. CDR3 in amino acids: CASTAGGFRQPRHF. The DNA of the CDR3 is TGTGCCAGCACTGCAGGGGGGTTCCGTCAGCCCCGGCATTTT.

A word on this clonotype: This clone may be a read error of a much larger clone one base away. CDR3 sequence reads: CASSQVSGQYYGYTF. CDR3 DNA: TGTGCCAGCAGCCAAGTATCTGGACAGTACTATGGCTACACCTTC. The chain uses TRBV14 and TRBJ1-2, with D maybe TRBD1 (6 bases). The V gene lost 1 base and the J gene lost 3 bases, with 12 bases spanning the gap. Germline V CDR1 and CDR2: SGHDN, FVKESK. The CDR3 covers 15 residues.

The gene calls are TRBV28 and TRBJ1-2; D call uncertain. This CDR3 region has 11 residues. The V gene lost 4 bases and the J gene lost 2 bases, with 2 bases spanning the gap. CDR1 and CDR2 (germline): MDHEN, SYDVKM. CDR3 amino acids: CASSWNYGYTF. CDR3 in DNA: TGTGCCAGCAGTTGGAACTATGGCTACACCTTC.

This clonotype was detected ten times or more. The CDR3 nucleotides are TGTGCCAGCAGTTCGTCAGGAGGGACCGGGGAGCTGTTTTTT. Translation gives CASSSSGGTGELFF. The chain has TRBV6-5 and TRBJ2-2; a weak D match, TRBD2 (6 bases). Germline CDR1 and CDR2: MNHEY and SVGAGI. The CDR3 extends over 14 amino acids. V was clipped by 4 bases and J by 5 bases, with 11 bases between them.

This clonotype has just a few counts. The CDR3 reads CASSPRGAAMTGELFF. For the CDR3, the DNA is TGTGCCAGCAGCCCCCGGGGGGCGGCGATGACCGGGGAGCTGTTTTTT. The V gene is TRBV9, the J gene TRBJ2-2; D perhaps matches TRBD2 (7 bases). Germline V lookup: CDR1 SGDLS, CDR2 YYNGEE. With 4 bases removed from V and 5 bases from J, the gap between germline ends came to 18 bases. CDR3 length: 16 residues.

The rearrangement links TRBV4-1 to TRBJ1-1, with a possible D match to TRBD1 (5 bases). CDR1 MGHRA and CDR2 YSYEKL come from the germline V gene. This CDR3 has 12 amino acids. V shed 7 bases and J shed 1 base, with 7 bases lying between them. In DNA form, the CDR3 reads TGCGCCAGCACGAGGGGGAACACTGAAGCTTTCTTT. Translating it yields CASTRGNTEAFF.

This clonotype was detected ten times or more. The rearrangement joins TRBV12-5 to TRBJ1-5, with D unresolved. The V end was cut by 2 bases, the J end by 0 bases, with 8 bases between. The CDR3 sequence is 15 residues long. Germline CDR1 LGHNT, CDR2 FRNRAP. The CDR3 region is CASGLTRYSNQPQHF. For the CDR3, the DNA is TGTGCTAGTGGTTTGACGCGCTATAGCAATCAGCCCCAGCATTTT. The full variable domain, its missing parts supplied by reference TRBV12-5 and TRBJ1-5, is DARVTQTPRHKVTEMGQEVTMRCQPILGHNTVFWYRQTMMQGLELLAYFRNRAPLDDSGMPKDRFSAEMPDATLATLKIQPSEPRDSAVYFCASGLTRYSNQPQHFGDGTRLSIL.

This clonotype was detected many times. The J gene is TRBJ2-7, the V gene TRBV15; D tentatively fits TRBD1 or TRBD2 (5 bases each). Trimming cost V 7 bases and J 3 bases, with 10 bases left between them. CDR1 and CDR2 (germline): LNHNV, YYDKDF (reference sequence). This CDR3 has 12 residues. DNA of the CDR3: TGTGCCACCACGGGGCAGATCTACGAGCAGTACTTC. Translating gives CATTGQIYEQYF.

This clonotype was observed at least ten times. The CDR3 reads CASSAAPPNEQYF. The CDR3 DNA reads TGTGCCAGCAGTGCGGCCCCGCCCAACGAGCAGTACTTC. V usage is TRBV12-3 or TRBV12-4 and J usage is TRBJ2-7; D is ambiguous. Trimming took off 5 bases at V and 5 bases at J, with 13 bases between the two ends. CDR3 length: 13 amino acids.

In this sample, this clonotype turned up many times. J is TRBJ2-1 and V is TRBV5-1, with D unresolved. This CDR3 is built from 16 residues. V lost 0 bases to trimming and J lost 2 bases, with 12 bases between them. The germline gives CDR1 SGHRS, CDR2 YFSETQ. The CDR3 reads CASSLVAERTYNEQFF. CDR3 bases: TGCGCCAGCAGCTTGGTGGCGGAGCGAACCTACAATGAGCAGTTCTTC.

V gene TRBV11-3 combines with J gene TRBJ2-2; D is possibly TRBD2 (6 bases). This CDR3 spans 14 amino acids. Trimming left V 1 base short and J 6 bases short, with 9 bases between. Germline V gives CDR1 SGHNT, CDR2 YENEEA. Here the CDR3 reads CASSLVGEAGELFF. For the CDR3, the DNA is TGTGCCAGCAGCTTAGTAGGGGAGGCCGGGGAGCTGTTTTTT.

This clonotype has ten or more counts. The V and J genes are TRBV28 and TRBJ1-5, with no clear D. V shed 3 bases and J shed 10 bases, with 10 bases lying between them. CDR3 length: 12 amino acids. CDR1 is MDHEN and CDR2 is SYDVKM in the germline V gene. CDR3 bases: TGTGCCAGCAGTTTGGAGGGTGCCCCCCAGCATTTT. Its protein is CASSLEGAPQHF.

This clonotype has at least ten counts. The chain recombines TRBV4-1 with TRBJ1-4, with 11 bases that match TRBD1. V dropped 3 bases and J dropped 7; count of bases not matched to a gene: 4. Germline assignment: CDR1 MGHRA and CDR2 YSYEKL. This CDR3 region has 15 residues. The CDR3 sequence is CASSHGQGAAEKLFF. The DNA for the CDR3 is TGCGCCAGCAGCCACGGACAGGGGGCGGCTGAAAAACTGTTTTTT.

In regard to this clonotype: Since no conserved phenylalanine or tryptophan closes the CDR3, a read error is the likely cause. The rearrangement links TRBV16 to TRBJ2-7, with a possible D match to TRBD1 (6 bases). The V gene lost 1 base and the J gene lost 2 bases, with 6 bases spanning the gap. Germline CDR1 is KGHSY and CDR2 is FQNENV. The CDR3 covers 13 residues. The CDR3 nucleotides read TGTGCCAGCAGCCAATGGGACACCTACGAGCAGTACCTC. Translated, it gives CASSQWDTYEQYL.

In this sample, this clonotype turned up many times. This chain uses TRBV20-1 with TRBJ2-7; 7 bases match TRBD1. With V trimmed by 4 bases and J by 3 bases, 9 bases remained unmatched. CDR1 is DFQATT, CDR2 SNEGSKA, per germline (reference sequence). This CDR3 contains 14 residues. CDR3 amino acids: CSATTGTAIYEQYF. CDR3 in DNA: TGCAGTGCTACCACCGGGACAGCAATCTACGAGCAGTACTTC.

This clonotype was counted between two and nine times. This chain uses TRBV30 with TRBJ2-1, with 10 bases lining up with TRBD2. Germline CDR1 is GTSNPN and CDR2 is SVGIG (reference sequence). The V and J ends lost 5 bases and 7 bases, in that order; junction bases with no gene match: 8. The CDR3 totals 14 residues. CDR3 protein: CAWELAGSFNEQFF. The DNA of the CDR3 is TGTGCCTGGGAACTAGCGGGATCGTTTAATGAGCAGTTCTTC.